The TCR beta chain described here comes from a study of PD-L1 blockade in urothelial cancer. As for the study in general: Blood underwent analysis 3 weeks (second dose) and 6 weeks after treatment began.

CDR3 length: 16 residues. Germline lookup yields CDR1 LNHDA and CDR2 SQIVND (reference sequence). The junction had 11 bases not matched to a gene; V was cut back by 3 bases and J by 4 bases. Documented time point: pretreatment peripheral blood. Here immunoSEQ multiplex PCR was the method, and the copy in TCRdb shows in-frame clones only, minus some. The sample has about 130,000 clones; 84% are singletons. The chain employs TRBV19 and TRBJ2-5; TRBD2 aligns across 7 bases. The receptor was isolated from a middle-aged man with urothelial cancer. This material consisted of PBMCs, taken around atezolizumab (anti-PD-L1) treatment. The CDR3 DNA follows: TGTGCCAGTAGTATGAAGCGGCGGGAGCGGCGAGAGACCCAGTACTTC. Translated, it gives CASSMKRRERRETQYF.